This record looks at one T cell receptor (beta chain) sequence and its context. Vbeta (60) and Jbeta (13) primers were used in the PCR. Sequencing was performed with immunoSEQ multiplex PCR; in TCRdb, only in-frame clones are kept and a portion is missing. There are approximately 100,000 clones in the sample; 60% to 85% occur only once, and roughly 5.6% lies in the top ten. The CDR3 runs to 15 residues. With 6 bases removed from V and 4 bases from J, the gap between germline ends came to 15 bases. The germline CDR1 and CDR2 sequences are SEHNR and FQNEAQ (reference sequence). The data belong to a study of cytomegalovirus exposure and HLA in healthy donors. Those who donated were healthy bone marrow donors.

The receptor was isolated from a female donor in good health and CMV-seropositive. Input material: PBMCs. V gene TRBV7-9 combines with J gene TRBJ1-4; TRBD1 is a possible D gene (6 bases). In DNA, the CDR3 is TGTGCCAGCAGTCCCCAGACAGGACGTAATGAAAAACTGTTTTTT. Protein product: CASSPQTGRNEKLFF.